The rows below give T cell receptor beta chains drawn from one sample of a study of shared clonotypes between healthy human individuals. Clones were read by immunoSEQ multiplex PCR, and TCRdb kept only the in-frame ones, dropping some. The table has 2.3 million or so clones, 85% to 95% seen once. The sequenced sample consisted of naive CD4+ T cells from PBMCs. The receptors derive from a man younger than 35 in good health. Some clones in this sample may be carry-over from other donors' samples. The CDR3 runs from the conserved cysteine through the conserved F or W. D genes are given only for firm matches. Not every row has a clone size; where given, it reads once, few, many or a size class.

>-|TRBV27|TRBJ2-7|-
CAGSFHQRGEQYF
TGTGCCGGCAGTTTTCACCAAAGGGGGGAGCAGTACTTC
>-|TRBV11-2|TRBJ2-1|TRBD2
CASSFTSGSSFDEQFF
TGTGCCAGCAGCTTTACTAGCGGGAGTTCGTTCGATGAGCAGTTCTTC
>-|TRBV25-1|TRBJ1-2|TRBD1
CASSDPGQANYGYTF
TGTGCCAGCAGTGACCCGGGACAGGCTAACTATGGCTACACCTTC
>-|TRBV18|TRBJ1-4|-
CASSPLLLGQSNEKLFF
TGTGCCAGCTCACCACTACTCCTCGGACAGTCTAATGAAAAACTGTTTTTT
>-|TRBV11-2|TRBJ1-2|TRBD1
CASSFDRDGYGYTF
TGTGCCAGCTCATTCGACAGGGACGGATATGGCTACACCTTC
>-|TRBV5-1|TRBJ2-3|-
CASSLGQGIGTDTQYF
TGCGCCAGCAGCTTGGGTCAGGGGATAGGTACAGATACGCAGTATTTT
>-|TRBV28|TRBJ2-1|-
CASSFRGSYNEQFF
TGTGCCAGCAGTTTCCGGGGGAGCTACAATGAGCAGTTCTTC
>-|TRBV9|TRBJ1-1|-
CASSALNTEAFF
TGTGCCAGCAGCGCGTTGAACACTGAAGCTTTCTTT
>-|TRBV23-1|TRBJ1-1|TRBD1
CASSHPGTGNTEAFF
TGCGCCAGCAGTCATCCCGGGACAGGGAACACTGAAGCTTTCTTT
>-|TRBV6-1|TRBJ2-1|-
CASRLWGEYNEQFF
TGTGCCAGCCGGCTTTGGGGCGAATACAATGAGCAGTTCTTC
>-|TRBV29-1|TRBJ1-2|-
CSVEAPRRVYTF
TGCAGCGTTGAAGCCCCCCGTCGGGTCTACACCTTC
>-|TRBV4-2|TRBJ1-2|TRBD1
CASSQERTGVYGYTF
TGTGCCAGCAGCCAAGAAAGAACAGGGGTCTATGGCTACACCTTC
>-|TRBV5-1|TRBJ2-4|-
CASSAGTPLLNLAKNIQYF
TGCGCCAGCAGCGCGGGGACACCTCTTCTTAATTTAGCCAAAAACATTCAGTACTTC
>few|TRBV5-4|TRBJ2-7|-
CASSPDPPGAEQYF
TGTGCCAGCAGCCCCGACCCTCCGGGGGCCGAGCAGTACTTC
>-|TRBV9|TRBJ2-7|TRBD2
CASSVNPQLAGEQYF
TGTGCCAGCAGCGTAAACCCTCAACTAGCGGGAGAGCAGTACTTC
>-|TRBV2|TRBJ1-1|-
CASSDWGGGGAEAFF
TGTGCCAGCAGCGATTGGGGAGGTGGAGGGGCTGAAGCTTTCTTT
>once|TRBV6-7|TRBJ1-2|-
CASSYGFGGWAVGYGYTF
TGTGCCAGCAGTTACGGGTTTGGGGGTTGGGCTGTGGGATATGGCTACACCTTC
>-|TRBV29-1|TRBJ2-1|-
CSVEMPDSYSYNEQFF
TGCAGCGTTGAGATGCCGGACAGCTACTCCTACAATGAGCAGTTCTTC
>-|TRBV20-1|TRBJ2-7|-
CSASASYEQYF
TGCAGTGCTAGTGCCTCCTACGAGCAGTACTTC
>-|TRBV28|TRBJ2-7|-
CASSFRRARDEQYF
TGTGCCAGCAGTTTTAGGAGGGCCCGGGACGAGCAGTACTTC
>few|TRBV9|TRBJ1-5|-
CASGLGRDQPQHF
TGTGCCAGCGGATTGGGTCGAGATCAGCCCCAGCATTTT
>-|TRBV27|TRBJ2-3|TRBD1
CASSHRGSDTQYF
TGTGCCAGCAGCCACAGGGGATCAGATACGCAGTATTTT
>-|TRBV5-1|TRBJ2-3|TRBD1
CASSSGQGTDTQYF
TGCGCCAGCAGCTCAGGACAGGGGACAGATACGCAGTATTTT
>-|TRBV28|TRBJ2-4|TRBD2
CASSLAGVNIQYF
TGTGCCAGCAGTTTGGCGGGAGTCAACATTCAGTACTTC
>-|TRBV27|TRBJ2-1|-
CASSLAPRLGYNEQFF
TGTGCCAGCAGTTTAGCCCCTCGACTGGGTTACAATGAGCAGTTCTTC
>-|TRBV5-4|TRBJ2-2|-
CASSLARSSRGELFF
TGTGCCAGCAGCTTGGCCAGGTCATCCCGGGGGGAGCTGTTTTTT
>-|TRBV5-1|TRBJ1-5|-
CASSLEGVGNQPQHF
TGCGCCAGCAGCTTGGAGGGGGTTGGCAATCAGCCCCAGCATTTT
>once|TRBV7-2|TRBJ2-3|-
CASSLRSDTQYF
TGTGCCAGCAGCTTAAGGTCAGATACGCAGTATTTT
>-|TRBV7-2|TRBJ2-1|-
CASSVVALNEQFF
TGTGCCAGCAGCGTCGTAGCGCTTAATGAGCAGTTCTTC
>-|TRBV30|TRBJ1-5|-
CAWSVKGFKYSNQPQHF
TGTGCCTGGAGTGTGAAGGGGTTCAAATATAGCAATCAGCCCCAGCATTTT
>-|TRBV15|TRBJ2-5|-
CATSRLGDRETQYF
TGTGCCACCAGCAGGTTAGGGGATCGGGAGACCCAGTACTTC
>-|TRBV11-1|TRBJ2-3|-
CASREVAARTDTQYF
TGTGCCAGCAGGGAGGTAGCGGCCCGCACAGATACGCAGTATTTT
>-|TRBV7-9|TRBJ1-5|-
CASSLGGRQPQHF
TGTGCCAGCAGCTTAGGAGGTCGTCAGCCCCAGCATTTT
>-|TRBV6-5|TRBJ2-7|-
CASSYSIPGQYYEQYF
TGTGCCAGCAGTTACTCGATCCCGGGACAATACTACGAGCAGTACTTC
>-|TRBV6-5|TRBJ1-1|TRBD1
CASSYRTGRLSAFF
TGTGCCAGCAGTTACAGGACAGGGAGGCTCTCGGCTTTCTTT
>-|TRBV11-2|TRBJ2-2|-
CASSLGPFTGELFF
TGTGCCAGCAGCTTAGGGCCTTTCACCGGGGAGCTGTTTTTT
>-|TRBV7-2|TRBJ2-3|-
CASSPRRGLDTQYF
TGTGCCAGCAGCCCCCGGCGAGGACTAGATACGCAGTATTTT